Sequencing of this TCR beta chain was carried out in a study of T cell changes during pregnancy in multiple sclerosis. Assay: immunoSEQ multiplex PCR; the TCRdb copy retains only in-frame clones and omits some. The sample yields some 69,000 clones, 90% to 95% seen once. The CDR3 is 13 amino acids. Per germline, CDR1 SGHNT and CDR2 YYREEE (reference sequence). J was trimmed by 10 bases and V by 3 bases; bases with no gene match: 2. The source of this sequence is a female donor in good health, enrolled as a control in a pregnancy study. The chain joins TRBV5-4 to TRBJ1-6; TRBD1 matches 9 bases. The source material was peripheral blood, sampled in the second trimester of pregnancy. CDR3 residues: CASSSDRGSPLHF. Here the CDR3 DNA reads TGTGCCAGCAGCTCGGACAGGGGATCACCCCTCCACTTT.